This entry lists 7 T cell receptor beta chains sequenced from one sample in a study of post-analysis software for immune sequencing data. These receptors have no identified antigens. Study-wide findings and caveats: Several TRBV segments (TRBV5-6, TRBV5-1 and TRBV20-1 among them) occurred more frequently in patients than in controls.

Carried by the TCR beta cDNA libraries were unique molecular identifiers. One entry per CDR3 protein, called by TCRdb with MiXCR from the PCR reads. The sample records 450,000 to 700,000 distinct CDR3 sequences, 40% to 50% being singletons. Source material: blood. These receptors came from a girl between 5 and 17 years old with multiple sclerosis.

The chain is built from TRBV15 and TRBJ1-1; the D gene is possibly TRBD1 (5 bases). The V end was cut by 0 bases, the J end by 8 bases, with 10 bases between. Looked up from germline, CDR1 is LNHNV and CDR2 is YYDKDF (reference sequence). The CDR3 covers 13 residues. This chain's CDR3 is CATSRDGAAEAFF. The DNA for the CDR3 is TGTGCCACCAGCAGAGATGGGGCGGCCGAAGCTTTCTTT. Full variable domain (outside the CDR3, taken from reference TRBV15 and TRBJ1-1): DAMVIQNPRYQVTQFGKPVTLSCSQTLNHNVMYWYQQKSSQAPKLLFHYYDKDFNNEADTPDNFQSRRPNTSFCFLDIRSPGLGDTAMYLCATSRDGAAEAFFGQGTRLTVV.

In this sample, this clonotype turned up a few times. The chain has TRBV5-1 and TRBJ2-4; 8 nucleotides line up with TRBD1. J was trimmed by 0 bases and V by 4 bases; bases with no gene match: 3. The CDR3 totals 15 residues. Germline loops: CDR1 SGHRS, CDR2 YFSETQ. The CDR3 DNA follows: TGCGCCAGCAGCCCGCAGGGGGCAGCCAAAAACATTCAGTACTTC. Residues: CASSPQGAAKNIQYF.

The rearrangement joins TRBV10-3 to TRBJ2-4, with 7 positions matching TRBD2. The J call is uncertain, as TRBJ2-5 better fits the DNA end. The CDR3 contains 14 residues. Germline V gene sequence: CDR1 ENHRY, CDR2 SYGVKD. The CDR3 DNA sequence: TGTGCCATCAGTGAGTCGGCTAGCGGAGAGACCCAGTACTTC. Translated: CAISESASGETQYF.

V and J are TRBV27 and TRBJ1-2; possibly TRBD1 for D (5 bases). Germline assignment: CDR1 MNHEY and CDR2 SMNVEV (reference sequence). The CDR3 has 14 residues. V lost 8 bases and J 3 bases, leaving 16 bases between the germline ends. The CDR3 nucleotides are TGTGCCAGCTCCGGGGGAGGACCCGACTATGGCTACACCTTC. Translation: CASSGGGPDYGYTF.

The table lists this clonotype with a few counts. V and J are TRBV29-1 and TRBJ2-3; the D is unclear. V was shortened by 0 bases and J by 3 bases, with 10 bases between the two germline ends. This CDR3 is 14 amino acids long. Germline values: CDR1 SQVTM, CDR2 ANQGSEA. The CDR3 sequence is CSVEDQIGTDTQYF. DNA for the CDR3: TGCAGCGTTGAAGATCAAATAGGTACAGATACGCAGTATTTT.

Comments on this clonotype: The junction departs from the called germline gene at one end, perhaps through a read error. This rearrangement joins TRBV27 to TRBJ2-5; the D gene is possibly TRBD2 (5 bases). In germline, CDR1 is MNHEY, CDR2 SMNVEV (reference sequence). This CDR3 is built from 12 residues. CDR3: CASSRRGETRYF. For the CDR3, the DNA is TGTGCCAGCAGTCGACGGGGTGAGACCCGGTACTTC.

This clonotype has more than one count but fewer than ten. The gene calls are TRBV20-1 and TRBJ1-6, with D hard to call. The CDR3 length is 17 residues. Germline V gives CDR1 DFQATT, CDR2 SNEGSKA (reference sequence). V was shortened by 3 bases and J by 0 bases, with 15 bases between the two germline ends. The CDR3 loop is CSARIDKRSSYNSPLHF. The CDR3 DNA is TGCAGTGCTAGGATAGATAAGCGGAGCTCCTATAATTCACCCCTCCACTTT.